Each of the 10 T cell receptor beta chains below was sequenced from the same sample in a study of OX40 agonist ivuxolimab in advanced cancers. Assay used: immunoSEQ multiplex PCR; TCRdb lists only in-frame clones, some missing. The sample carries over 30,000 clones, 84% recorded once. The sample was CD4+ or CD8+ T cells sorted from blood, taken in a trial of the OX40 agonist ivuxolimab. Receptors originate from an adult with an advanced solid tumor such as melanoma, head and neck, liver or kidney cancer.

The CDR3 DNA follows: TGTGCTAGTGGTAACTCAATCCTAGCGGGATGGGGCACAGATACGCAGTATTTT. This encodes CASGNSILAGWGTDTQYF. The chain couples TRBV12-5 to TRBJ2-3; 9 bases map to TRBD2. CDR1 LGHNT and CDR2 FRNRAP come from the germline V gene. The V and J ends lost 5 bases and 1 base, in that order; junction bases with no gene match: 13. The CDR3 consists of 18 residues.

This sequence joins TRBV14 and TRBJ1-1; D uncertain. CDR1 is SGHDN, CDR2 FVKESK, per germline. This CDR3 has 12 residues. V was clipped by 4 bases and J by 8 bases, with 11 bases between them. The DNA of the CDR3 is TGTGCCAGCAGCCGACATGCTTCCGAAGCTTTCTTT. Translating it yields CASSRHASEAFF.

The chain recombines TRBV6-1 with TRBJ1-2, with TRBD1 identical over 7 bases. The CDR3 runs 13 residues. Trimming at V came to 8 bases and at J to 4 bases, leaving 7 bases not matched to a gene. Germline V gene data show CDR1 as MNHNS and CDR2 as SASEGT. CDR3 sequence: CASGGDRVYGYTF. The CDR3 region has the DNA TGTGCCAGCGGCGGCGACAGGGTCTATGGCTACACCTTC.

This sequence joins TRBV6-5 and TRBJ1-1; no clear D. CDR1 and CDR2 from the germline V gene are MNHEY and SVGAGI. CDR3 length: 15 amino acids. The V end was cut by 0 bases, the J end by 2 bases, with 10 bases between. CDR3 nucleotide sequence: TGTGCCAGCAGTTACTCTTACAATATTAACACTGAAGCTTTCTTT. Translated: CASSYSYNINTEAFF.

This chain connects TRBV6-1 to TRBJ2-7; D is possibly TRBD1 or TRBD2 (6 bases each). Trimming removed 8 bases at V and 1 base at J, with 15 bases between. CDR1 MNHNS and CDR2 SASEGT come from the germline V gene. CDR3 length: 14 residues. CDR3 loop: CASLSWGASYEQYF. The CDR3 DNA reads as TGTGCCAGCCTTTCCTGGGGGGCTTCCTACGAGCAGTACTTC.

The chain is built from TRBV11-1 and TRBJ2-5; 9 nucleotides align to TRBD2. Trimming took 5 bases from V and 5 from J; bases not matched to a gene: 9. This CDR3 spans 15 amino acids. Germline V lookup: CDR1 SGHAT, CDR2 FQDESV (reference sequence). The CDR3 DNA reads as TGTGCCAGCAGCCCCAGCGGGGGGAACCCCGAGACCCAGTACTTC. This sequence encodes CASSPSGGNPETQYF.

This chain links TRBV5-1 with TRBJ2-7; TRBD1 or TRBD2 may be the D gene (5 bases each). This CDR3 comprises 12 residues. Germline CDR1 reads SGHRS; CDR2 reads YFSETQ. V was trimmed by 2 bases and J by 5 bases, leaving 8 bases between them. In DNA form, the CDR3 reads TGCGCCAGCAGCTTAAGAGGGGACGAGCAGTACTTC. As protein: CASSLRGDEQYF.

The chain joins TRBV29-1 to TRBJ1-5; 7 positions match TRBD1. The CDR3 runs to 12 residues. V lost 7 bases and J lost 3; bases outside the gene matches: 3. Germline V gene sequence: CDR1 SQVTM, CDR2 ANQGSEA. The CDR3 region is CSAGQVNQPQHF. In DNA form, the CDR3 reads TGCAGCGCAGGACAGGTCAATCAGCCCCAGCATTTT.

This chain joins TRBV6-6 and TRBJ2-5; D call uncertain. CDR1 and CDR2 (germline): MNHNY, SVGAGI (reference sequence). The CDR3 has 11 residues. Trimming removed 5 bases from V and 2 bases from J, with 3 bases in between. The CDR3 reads CASSQQETQYF. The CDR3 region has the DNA TGTGCCAGCAGTCAACAAGAGACCCAGTACTTC.

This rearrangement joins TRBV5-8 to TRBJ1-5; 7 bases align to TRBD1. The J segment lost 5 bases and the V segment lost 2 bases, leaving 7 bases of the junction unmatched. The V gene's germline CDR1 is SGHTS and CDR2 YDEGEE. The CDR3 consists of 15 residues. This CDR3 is CASSFRDSSYQPQHF. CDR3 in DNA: TGTGCCAGCAGCTTCCGGGACAGCAGCTATCAGCCCCAGCATTTT.